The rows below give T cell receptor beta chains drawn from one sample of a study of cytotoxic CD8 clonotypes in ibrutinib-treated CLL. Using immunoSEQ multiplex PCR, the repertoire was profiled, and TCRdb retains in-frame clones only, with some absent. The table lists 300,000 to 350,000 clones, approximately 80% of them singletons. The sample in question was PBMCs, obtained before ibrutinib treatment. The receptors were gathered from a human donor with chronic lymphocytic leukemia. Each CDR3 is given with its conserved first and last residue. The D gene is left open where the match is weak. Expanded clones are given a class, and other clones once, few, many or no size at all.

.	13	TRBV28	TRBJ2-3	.	TGTGCCAGCACCCTGCCAGGCACAGATACGCAGTATTTT	CASTLPGTDTQYF
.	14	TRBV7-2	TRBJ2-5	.	TGTGCCAGCAGCTTAGTGGCCTTCCAAGAGACCCAGTACTTC	CASSLVAFQETQYF
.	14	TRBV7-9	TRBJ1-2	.	TGTGCCAGCAGCTTAGATTCCGGTGGGTATGGCTACACCTTC	CASSLDSGGYGYTF
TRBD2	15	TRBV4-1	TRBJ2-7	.	TGCGCCAGCAGCCAAAATAGCGGGACTTCCTACGAGCAGTACTTC	CASSQNSGTSYEQYF
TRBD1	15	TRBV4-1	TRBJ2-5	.	TGCGCCAGCAGCCCACCGGACAGGGGGCAAGAGACCCAGTACTTC	CASSPPDRGQETQYF
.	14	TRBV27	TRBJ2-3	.	TGTGCCAGCAGTTTAGCACTTAGCACAGATACGCAGTATTTT	CASSLALSTDTQYF
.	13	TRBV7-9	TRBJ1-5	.	TGTGCCAGCAGCTCCCAGGGGAGTCAGCCCCAGCATTTT	CASSSQGSQPQHF
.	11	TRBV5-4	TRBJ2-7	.	TGTGCCAGCAGCTTGGACTACGAGCAGTACTTC	CASSLDYEQYF
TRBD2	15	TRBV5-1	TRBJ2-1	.	TGCGCCAGCAGCTTGTTACTAGCGGGGAACAATGAGCAGTTCTTC	CASSLLLAGNNEQFF
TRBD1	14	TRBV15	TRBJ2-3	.	TGTGCTACCAAGGTGGGACAGGGTGTAGATACGCAGTATTTT	CATKVGQGVDTQYF
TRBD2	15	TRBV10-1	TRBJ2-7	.	TGCGCCAGCAACATTGGACTAGCGGAAACCTACGAGCAGTACTTC	CASNIGLAETYEQYF
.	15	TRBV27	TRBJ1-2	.	TGTGCCAGCCATCCCGGGGGGAGCACAAACTATGGCTACACCTTC	CASHPGGSTNYGYTF
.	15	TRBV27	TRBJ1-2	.	TGTGCCAGCAGTCTCCGTCGGGGGGAATCCGTTGGCTACACCTTC	CASSLRRGESVGYTF
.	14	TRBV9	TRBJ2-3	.	TGTGCCAGCAGCATTAGGGGCCGGGGAGATACGCAGTATTTT	CASSIRGRGDTQYF
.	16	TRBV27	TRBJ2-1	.	TGTGCCAGCAGTTTAGGTGCGGGCCCCTCCTACAATGAGCAGTTCTTC	CASSLGAGPSYNEQFF
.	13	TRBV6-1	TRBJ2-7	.	TGTGCCAGCAGTAGCGGGACAAGCTACGAGCAGTACTTC	CASSSGTSYEQYF
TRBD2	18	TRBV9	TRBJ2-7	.	TGTGCCAGCAGCGTAGATCTTTGTGTTGGACTAGCGGACTACGAGCAGTACTTC	CASSVDLCVGLADYEQYF
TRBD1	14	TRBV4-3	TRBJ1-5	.	TGCGCCAGCAGCTCCCGGGACAGGGGACAGCCCCAGCATTTT	CASSSRDRGQPQHF
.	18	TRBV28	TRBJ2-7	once	TGTGCCAGCAGTTCCTCCCCGGGCCTAGGGACCCTAAGCTACGAGCAGTACTTC	CASSSSPGLGTLSYEQYF
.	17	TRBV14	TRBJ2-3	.	TGTGCCAGCAGCCAAGGCCTAACAGGGCCTGATAGAGATACGCAGTATTTT	CASSQGLTGPDRDTQYF
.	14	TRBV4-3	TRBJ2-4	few	TGCGCCAGCAGCCAAGCTCGCGCCAGTCAGATTCAGTACTTC	CASSQARASQIQYF
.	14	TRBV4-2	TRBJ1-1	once	TGTGCCAGCAGCCCCGGGACTTTGGGGACTGAAGCTTTCTTT	CASSPGTLGTEAFF
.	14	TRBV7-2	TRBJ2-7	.	TGTGCCAGCAGCTTTTACCCAGACTCCTACGAGCAGTACTTC	CASSFYPDSYEQYF